This is a list of T cell receptor beta chains from one sample in a study of T-cell reconstitution after alpha-beta-depleted transplantation in children. TCRdb called the PCR reads again in MiXCR, with one record for every CDR3 protein. The sample contains around 200,000 distinct CDR3 sequences, roughly 6.8% of which appear only once. The sample in question was PBMCs from the stem cell graft donor, obtained from the stem cell graft. The receptors come from a human donor who donated a stem cell graft to a child with Wiskott-Aldrich syndrome. CDR3s include the opening cysteine and the closing phenylalanine or tryptophan. D genes are given only for firm matches. Size tells how often a clone was seen (once, few, many) or the class of an expanded clone, and some rows leave it out.

abundance: -; j_gene: TRBJ2-7; d_gene: TRBD2; v_gene: TRBV5-8; CDR3aa: CASSWGLSPDYEQYF
abundance: many; j_gene: TRBJ1-1; d_gene: -; v_gene: TRBV20-1; CDR3aa: CSANDGGGDTEAFF
abundance: many; j_gene: TRBJ1-6; d_gene: -; v_gene: TRBV12-3/TRBV12-4; CDR3aa: CASSLQGLGSPLHF
abundance: many; j_gene: TRBJ1-5; d_gene: TRBD1; v_gene: TRBV12-3/TRBV12-4; CDR3aa: CASSFGTGPPGNQPQHF
abundance: many; j_gene: TRBJ1-2; d_gene: -; v_gene: TRBV20-1; CDR3aa: CSAYEGGGYTF
abundance: many; j_gene: TRBJ1-4; d_gene: -; v_gene: TRBV20-1; CDR3aa: CSARDNGQGVGKLFF
abundance: -; j_gene: TRBJ2-5; d_gene: -; v_gene: TRBV7-2; CDR3aa: CASSFAQRQETQYF
abundance: many; j_gene: TRBJ1-4; d_gene: -; v_gene: TRBV12-3/TRBV12-4; CDR3aa: CASSPYRNNEKLFF
abundance: -; j_gene: TRBJ2-7; d_gene: -; v_gene: TRBV5-1; CDR3aa: CASSSQPGTYEQYF
abundance: many; j_gene: TRBJ2-7; d_gene: TRBD1; v_gene: TRBV6-5; CDR3aa: CASSYEGQGVFGQYF
abundance: many; j_gene: TRBJ2-6; d_gene: -; v_gene: TRBV7-2; CDR3aa: CASSPSGANVLTF
abundance: many; j_gene: TRBJ2-1; d_gene: TRBD2; v_gene: TRBV6-2/TRBV6-3; CDR3aa: CASSYSPGASGSLYSYNEQFF
abundance: many; j_gene: TRBJ1-1; d_gene: -; v_gene: TRBV9; CDR3aa: CASSVDGGRWTEAFF
abundance: many; j_gene: TRBJ1-5; d_gene: -; v_gene: TRBV20-1; CDR3aa: CSASDPVGSSSNQPQHF
abundance: -; j_gene: TRBJ1-1; d_gene: -; v_gene: TRBV18; CDR3aa: CASPPPRSGPGDTEAFF
abundance: many; j_gene: TRBJ2-3; d_gene: TRBD2; v_gene: TRBV2; CDR3aa: CASSEPGGGNTDTQYF
abundance: few; j_gene: TRBJ2-7; d_gene: -; v_gene: TRBV7-9; CDR3aa: CASSLEGGTYEQYF
abundance: -; j_gene: TRBJ1-1; d_gene: TRBD1; v_gene: TRBV20-1; CDR3aa: CSAQGGSTEAFF
abundance: many; j_gene: TRBJ1-2; d_gene: -; v_gene: TRBV7-9; CDR3aa: CASSLGEGASYGYTF
abundance: many; j_gene: TRBJ1-1; d_gene: -; v_gene: TRBV20-1; CDR3aa: CSARLGPNTEAFF
abundance: many; j_gene: TRBJ2-1; d_gene: TRBD2; v_gene: TRBV9; CDR3aa: CASSVTPRFLAGGLGNEQFF
abundance: many; j_gene: TRBJ2-7; d_gene: TRBD2; v_gene: TRBV5-1; CDR3aa: CASSRPSGRGDEQYF
abundance: few; j_gene: TRBJ1-6; d_gene: TRBD1; v_gene: TRBV3-1; CDR3aa: CASSQKTGDHSPLHF
abundance: many; j_gene: TRBJ2-6; d_gene: -; v_gene: TRBV6-5; CDR3aa: CASSYSRGRPNVLTF
abundance: many; j_gene: TRBJ2-3; d_gene: -; v_gene: TRBV5-1; CDR3aa: CASSYIGDTQYF
abundance: many; j_gene: TRBJ2-4; d_gene: -; v_gene: TRBV12-3/TRBV12-4; CDR3aa: CASSFERSNIQYF
abundance: many; j_gene: TRBJ1-2; d_gene: -; v_gene: TRBV12-3/TRBV12-4; CDR3aa: CASSLWGRSYTF
abundance: many; j_gene: TRBJ1-1; d_gene: TRBD1; v_gene: TRBV15; CDR3aa: CATATWTGGTEAFF
abundance: many; j_gene: TRBJ2-1; d_gene: TRBD2; v_gene: TRBV7-2; CDR3aa: CASSSRIAGVYNEQFF
abundance: -; j_gene: TRBJ2-2; d_gene: -; v_gene: TRBV27; CDR3aa: CARSLLAGTTGELFF
abundance: many; j_gene: TRBJ2-3; d_gene: -; v_gene: TRBV5-1; CDR3aa: CASKLGDEDTQYF
abundance: many; j_gene: TRBJ2-2; d_gene: -; v_gene: TRBV27; CDR3aa: CASSLSRDGELFF
abundance: many; j_gene: TRBJ2-1; d_gene: TRBD2; v_gene: TRBV10-3; CDR3aa: CAISESGGRAYNEQFF
abundance: many; j_gene: TRBJ1-1; d_gene: TRBD1; v_gene: TRBV7-9; CDR3aa: CASSLGTGITEAFF
abundance: few; j_gene: TRBJ2-5; d_gene: -; v_gene: TRBV7-2; CDR3aa: CASSYTAAETQYF
abundance: few; j_gene: TRBJ2-5; d_gene: -; v_gene: TRBV7-9; CDR3aa: CASSSEGQPKQETQYF
abundance: many; j_gene: TRBJ1-5; d_gene: -; v_gene: TRBV5-1; CDR3aa: CASSPDGQSDQPQHF
abundance: many; j_gene: TRBJ2-5; d_gene: -; v_gene: TRBV10-3; CDR3aa: CAISRPGETQYF
abundance: many; j_gene: TRBJ2-1; d_gene: -; v_gene: TRBV12-3/TRBV12-4; CDR3aa: CASRRSSYNEQFF
abundance: -; j_gene: TRBJ2-2; d_gene: -; v_gene: TRBV7-2; CDR3aa: CASSFFPKSALTTWMKGTGELFF
abundance: -; j_gene: TRBJ2-1; d_gene: -; v_gene: TRBV2; CDR3aa: CASILSYLAYEQFF
abundance: many; j_gene: TRBJ2-7; d_gene: -; v_gene: TRBV7-2; CDR3aa: CASSLGRLGGGSYEQYF
abundance: -; j_gene: TRBJ2-7; d_gene: TRBD2; v_gene: TRBV5-6; CDR3aa: CASSRGGEYSYEQYF
abundance: many; j_gene: TRBJ2-7; d_gene: TRBD2; v_gene: TRBV6-1; CDR3aa: CASSETAGDYEQYF
abundance: few; j_gene: TRBJ2-7; d_gene: -; v_gene: TRBV5-5; CDR3aa: CASSFRLASNEQYF
abundance: -; j_gene: TRBJ2-7; d_gene: TRBD2; v_gene: TRBV7-2; CDR3aa: CASSFPTSGRASYEQYF
abundance: many; j_gene: TRBJ2-3; d_gene: -; v_gene: TRBV7-6; CDR3aa: CASSLGSMVPTDTQYF
abundance: few; j_gene: TRBJ2-3; d_gene: TRBD1; v_gene: TRBV11-3; CDR3aa: CASSTGGSTDTQYF
abundance: many; j_gene: TRBJ2-1; d_gene: -; v_gene: TRBV15; CDR3aa: CATSMARGNEQFF
abundance: few; j_gene: TRBJ2-7; d_gene: -; v_gene: TRBV28; CDR3aa: CASRGRADSEQYF
abundance: few; j_gene: TRBJ1-4; d_gene: TRBD1; v_gene: TRBV5-1; CDR3aa: CASSGAGGPFEKLFF